One sample yielded the 32 T cell receptor beta chains listed below, sequenced in a study of T cell responses to AZD1222 COVID-19 vaccine. Profiled with immunoSEQ multiplex PCR; TCRdb holds only in-frame clones, not every one. The sample consists of 150,000 to 200,000 clones, 92% of them appearing once. The sequenced sample was peripheral blood, obtained 28 days after the second AZD1222 dose. The receptors derive from an adult who received the AZD1222 COVID-19 vaccine.

This chain connects TRBV11-2 to TRBJ2-1; D not certain. The length of the CDR3 is 16 residues. CDR1 and CDR2 from the germline V gene are SGHAT and FQNNGV. V dropped 0 bases and J dropped 0 bases, with 9 bases sitting between them. CDR3 loop: CASSLDGHLSYNEQFF. Written as DNA, the CDR3 is TGTGCCAGCAGCTTAGATGGCCACCTCTCCTACAATGAGCAGTTCTTC.

The J gene is TRBJ2-7, the V gene TRBV5-6; no clear D. The germline gives CDR1 SGHDT, CDR2 YYEEEE. Trimming removed 4 bases from V and 4 bases from J, with 15 bases in between. The CDR3 has 14 amino acids. The CDR3 here is CASSQTDILYEQYF. CDR3 in DNA: TGTGCCAGCAGCCAGACTGACATTTTATACGAGCAGTACTTC.

The chain uses TRBV28 and TRBJ1-1; D gene uncertain. Germline loops: CDR1 MDHEN, CDR2 SYDVKM. The CDR3 runs 13 residues. The V and J ends lost 7 bases and 4 bases respectively, with 13 bases between them. The CDR3: CASITGQSTEAFF. The CDR3 nucleotides are TGTGCCAGCATCACTGGGCAGAGCACTGAAGCTTTCTTT.

V is TRBV28 and J is TRBJ2-7; the match to TRBD1 covers 8 bases. The CDR3 sequence is 16 residues long. Germline CDR1 and CDR2: MDHEN and SYDVKM. V shed 5 bases, J shed 3 bases, and the junction held 12 bases outside the gene matches. The CDR3, as DNA: TGTGCCAGCAGTCTTGGGCTGCAGGGGGCCTACTACGAGCAGTACTTC. As protein: CASSLGLQGAYYEQYF. Variable domain in full (rest from reference TRBV28 and TRBJ2-7): DVKVTQSSRYLVKRTGEKVFLECVQDMDHENMFWYRQDPGLGLRLIYFSYDVKMKEKGDIPEGYSVSREKKERFSLILESASTNQTSMYLCASSLGLQGAYYEQYFGPGTRLTVT.

The CDR3 sequence is CASSTLGRPAGAEAFF. For the CDR3, the DNA is TGTGCCAGCAGTACCCTCGGGCGGCCGGCTGGCGCTGAAGCTTTCTTT. V and J are TRBV28 and TRBJ1-1; D not certain. CDR3 length: 16 residues. Trimming removed 5 bases at V and 6 bases at J, with 22 bases between. The germline gives CDR1 MDHEN, CDR2 SYDVKM.

The chain employs TRBV29-1 and TRBJ2-7, with D perhaps TRBD1 (6 bases). Germline CDR1 and CDR2: SQVTM and ANQGSEA. Trimming removed 3 bases at V and 5 bases at J, with 8 bases between. The CDR3 extends over 11 amino acids. The CDR3 bases are TGCAGCGTTGACAGGGGCCACGAGCAGTACTTC. Amino acids: CSVDRGHEQYF.

This chain uses TRBV5-1 with TRBJ2-3; D tentatively fits TRBD1 or TRBD2 (6 bases each). V lost 0 bases and J lost 1, with 12 bases in between. The CDR3 is made up of 16 amino acids. Germline V gives CDR1 SGHRS, CDR2 YFSETQ. The CDR3: CASSLAGARGTDTQYF. The CDR3 coding sequence is TGCGCCAGCAGCTTGGCGGGGGCGAGGGGCACAGATACGCAGTATTTT.

Notes on this clone: This CDR3 is also generated by other DNA sequences in the sample. The chain uses TRBV30 and TRBJ1-2; 9 positions match TRBD1. The junction had 3 bases not matched to a gene; V was cut back by 3 bases and J by 4 bases. The CDR3 sequence is 13 residues long. Germline loops: CDR1 GTSNPN, CDR2 SVGIG (reference sequence). This CDR3 is CAWSEDRGYGYTF. The CDR3, as DNA: TGTGCCTGGAGCGAGGACAGGGGCTATGGCTACACCTTC.

The chain links TRBV5-1 to TRBJ1-4; a weak D match, TRBD1 (5 bases). The V end lost 4 bases, the J end lost 10 bases, and 14 bases lay between the germline ends. Germline V gene sequence: CDR1 SGHRS, CDR2 YFSETQ. This CDR3 region has 13 residues. The CDR3, as DNA: TGCGCCAGCAGCCCGGGGACGGAGGGAAAACTGTTTTTT. Translated, it gives CASSPGTEGKLFF.

This rearrangement joins TRBV23-1 to TRBJ1-1; maybe TRBD1 (6 bases). TRBV23-1 is annotated as an ORF whose role is uncertain. The V and J ends lost 8 bases and 0 bases respectively, with 16 bases between them. The CDR3 consists of 15 residues. CDR3 sequence reads: CASPPGGGLNTEAFF. Here the CDR3 DNA reads TGCGCCAGCCCCCCGGGAGGGGGGCTGAACACTGAAGCTTTCTTT.

The chain is built from TRBV7-9 and TRBJ1-2; D call uncertain. The V end lost 3 bases, the J end lost 8 bases, and 19 bases lay between the germline ends. The V gene's germline CDR1 is SEHNR and CDR2 FQNEAQ (reference sequence). The CDR3 is 15 amino acids. The DNA for the CDR3 is TGTGCCAGCAGCTTCCTCCCGGCCCTCACCCCCGGCTACACCTTC. Translating it yields CASSFLPALTPGYTF.

The chain couples TRBV28 to TRBJ1-5; TRBD1 agrees at 7 bases. J was trimmed by 6 bases and V by 2 bases; bases with no gene match: 7. CDR3 length equals 15 residues. Germline V CDR1 and CDR2: MDHEN, SYDVKM. The CDR3 spells CASSLTGAGIQPQHF. Written as DNA, the CDR3 is TGTGCCAGCAGTTTAACAGGGGCGGGGATTCAGCCCCAGCATTTT.

The rearrangement links TRBV6-2 or TRBV6-3 to TRBJ2-2; D is perhaps TRBD2 (5 bases). The CDR3 loop spans 16 amino acids. V dropped 4 bases and J dropped 1 base, with 13 bases sitting between them. Germline V gene data show CDR1 as MNHEY and CDR2 as SVGEGT. The CDR3 DNA sequence: TGTGCCAGCAGTTTACGGCGGGTCAAGAACACCGGGGAGCTGTTTTTT. Translating it yields CASSLRRVKNTGELFF.

This chain uses TRBV6-2 or TRBV6-3 with TRBJ1-1; D uncertain. V lost 0 bases, J lost 13 bases, and 21 bases lay in between. The CDR3 has 15 residues. From germline, CDR1 is MNHEY and CDR2 SVGEGT. The CDR3 coding sequence is TGTGCCAGCAGTTACTCTTTCCAGGCCGTGGATCCCGGTTTCTTT. Translation gives CASSYSFQAVDPGFF.

V gene TRBV12-5 combines with J gene TRBJ1-5, with 7 bases fitting TRBD1. The CDR3 loop spans 15 amino acids. Germline CDR1 reads LGHNT; CDR2 reads FRNRAP. The J segment lost 3 bases and the V segment lost 6 bases, leaving 8 bases of the junction unmatched. CDR3 loop: CASGGTEMNNQPQHF. The CDR3 coding sequence is TGTGCTAGTGGAGGGACAGAGATGAACAATCAGCCCCAGCATTTT.

V usage is TRBV19 and J usage is TRBJ2-5, with 9 nucleotides matching TRBD2. The J segment lost 4 bases and the V segment lost 1 base, leaving 4 bases of the junction unmatched. The germline CDR1 and CDR2 sequences are LNHDA and SQIVND (reference sequence). The CDR3 is 15 amino acids. The CDR3 nucleotides read TGTGCCAGTAGTATAGCGCGGGGGGGAACAGAGACCCAGTACTTC. This codes for CASSIARGGTETQYF. The variable domain in full, with the rest retrieved from reference TRBV19 and TRBJ2-5, is DGGITQSPKYLFRKEGQNVTLSCEQNLNHDAMYWYRQDPGQGLRLIYYSQIVNDFQKGDIAEGYSVSREKKESFPLTVTSAQKNPTAFYLCASSIARGGTETQYFGPGTRLLVL.

This clone was seen more than once but under ten times. V is TRBV4-2 and J is TRBJ2-7; 13 bases align to TRBD2. CDR3 size: 15 residues. Germline-derived CDR1 and CDR2 are LGHNA and YNFKEQ. Unmatched junction bases numbered 6, after V lost 6 bases and J lost 4 bases. The chain's CDR3 is CASRRGLAGEYEQYF. The DNA for the CDR3 is TGTGCCAGCAGGAGAGGACTAGCGGGGGAATACGAGCAGTACTTC.

The V and J genes are TRBV10-2 and TRBJ2-1; TRBD2 matches at 11 bases. From germline, CDR1 is WSHSY and CDR2 SAAADI. The CDR3 has 13 amino acids. Losses at the gene ends were 6 bases for V and 7 bases for J; bases not matched to a gene: 2. The CDR3 loop reads CASRIAGGNEQFF. The DNA of the CDR3 is TGCGCCAGCAGGATAGCGGGGGGGAATGAGCAGTTCTTC.

This sequence joins TRBV30 and TRBJ1-5; weak D call: TRBD1 (6 bases). The germline gives CDR1 GTSNPN, CDR2 SVGIG (reference sequence). The ends were cut back, 5 bases at V and 5 bases at J, with 13 bases in the middle. The length of the CDR3 is 13 residues. The CDR3 spells CAWRRQADQPQHF. The CDR3 nucleotides read TGTGCCTGGCGCAGACAGGCCGATCAGCCCCAGCATTTT.

The chain is built from TRBV4-3 and TRBJ2-3; possibly TRBD2 for D (6 bases). Germline values: CDR1 LGHNA, CDR2 YSLEER. This CDR3 spans 18 amino acids. V shed 2 bases and J shed 0 bases, with 18 bases lying between them. The CDR3 coding sequence is TGCGCCAGCAGCCAACACCCGCCGGACTACTCGAGCACAGATACGCAGTATTTT. Protein sequence: CASSQHPPDYSSTDTQYF.

The genes are TRBV27 and TRBJ1-5, with D hard to call. Germline V CDR1 and CDR2: MNHEY, SMNVEV (reference sequence). Trimming cost V 1 base and J 0 bases, with 7 bases left between them. The CDR3 is 15 amino acids. CDR3 nucleotides: TGTGCCAGCAGTTTATGGAAAGATAGCAATCAGCCCCAGCATTTT. This sequence encodes CASSLWKDSNQPQHF.

This clone occurred a few times. The chain recombines TRBV3-1 (or the pseudogene TRBV3-2) with TRBJ1-2; 8 positions match TRBD1. The germline V gene has CDR1 LGHDT and CDR2 YNNKEL (reference sequence). V shed 4 bases, J shed 9 bases, and the junction held 10 bases outside the gene matches. The CDR3 sequence is 14 residues long. The DNA for the CDR3 is TGTGCCAGCAGCCCCCTCCCAGGGGGCGGGAGCTACACCTTC. It specifies CASSPLPGGGSYTF.

The chain joins TRBV19 to TRBJ1-1; TRBD1 might be the D (6 bases). The CDR3 contains 14 residues. V lost 7 bases and J lost 4, with 16 bases in between. Germline V gives CDR1 LNHDA, CDR2 SQIVND (reference sequence). This chain's CDR3 is CASTPQGSFTEAFF. The CDR3 DNA follows: TGTGCCAGTACCCCACAGGGTTCGTTCACTGAAGCTTTCTTT.

The chain is built from TRBV11-3 and TRBJ1-1; 8 positions agree with TRBD1. V was pared by 5 bases and J by 3 bases, with 2 bases of the junction left unmatched. There are 13 residues in the CDR3. The V gene's germline CDR1 is SGHNT and CDR2 YENEEA. The CDR3 loop reads CASSDRGYTEAFF. The CDR3 DNA reads as TGTGCCAGCAGCGACAGGGGTTACACTGAAGCTTTCTTT.

The V and J genes are TRBV4-3 and TRBJ1-1; weak D call: TRBD1 (5 bases). This CDR3 comprises 15 residues. Deletions cut 0 bases from V and 0 bases from J, with 8 bases between. Germline CDR1 is LGHNA and CDR2 is YSLEER. The CDR3 is CASSQEVGVNTEAFF. The DNA for the CDR3 is TGCGCCAGCAGCCAAGAAGTGGGGGTGAACACTGAAGCTTTCTTT.

The chain links TRBV9 to TRBJ1-6; D might be TRBD1 (5 bases). This CDR3 is 15 amino acids long. Trimming left V 0 bases short and J 10 bases short, with 14 bases between. Germline V CDR1 and CDR2: SGDLS, YYNGEE. The CDR3 nucleotides read TGTGCCAGCAGCGTAGAAGGGGCCCTCGGGTCACCCCTCCACTTT. Its translation is CASSVEGALGSPLHF.

V usage is TRBV19 and J usage is TRBJ2-7; D gene ambiguous. Germline-derived CDR1 and CDR2 are LNHDA and SQIVND (reference sequence). The CDR3 consists of 13 residues. The V and J ends lost 5 bases and 10 bases respectively, with 18 bases between them. CDR3 region: CASSSAVHSLQYF. For the CDR3, the DNA is TGTGCCAGTAGTTCGGCGGTGCACTCACTTCAGTACTTC. The full variable domain, its missing parts supplied by reference TRBV19 and TRBJ2-7, is DGGITQSPKYLFRKEGQNVTLSCEQNLNHDAMYWYRQDPGQGLRLIYYSQIVNDFQKGDIAEGYSVSREKKESFPLTVTSAQKNPTAFYLCASSSAVHSLQYFGPGTRLTVT.

The gene calls are TRBV5-6 and TRBJ1-6; 7 bases fit TRBD1. V lost 4 bases, J lost 14 bases, and 12 bases stayed unmatched. Germline V CDR1 and CDR2: SGHDT, YYEEEE. The CDR3 sequence is 14 residues long. The CDR3 loop is CASSRRQGQRALHF. The CDR3 DNA is TGTGCCAGCAGCCGCCGACAGGGCCAACGGGCCCTCCACTTT.

This clone has just one count. This chain uses TRBV4-1 with TRBJ2-1; D call uncertain. The CDR3 contains 14 residues. V was shortened by 4 bases and J by 3 bases, with 10 bases between the two germline ends. Germline CDR1 and CDR2: MGHRA and YSYEKL. In DNA form, the CDR3 reads TGCGCCAGCAGCCGTGATCCAGACTACAATGAGCAGTTCTTC. Translating gives CASSRDPDYNEQFF.

The V call is TRBV6-5, the J call TRBJ2-5, with D perhaps matching TRBD1 or TRBD2 (5 bases each). CDR3 length equals 14 residues. CDR1 is MNHEY and CDR2 is SVGAGI in the germline V gene. The ends were cut back, 8 bases at V and 5 bases at J, with 18 bases in the middle. CDR3 DNA: TGTGCCAGCGAGAGGACCCTTGGGGGTGAGACCCAGTACTTC. It encodes CASERTLGGETQYF.

This sequence joins TRBV16 and TRBJ2-7, with TRBD1 identical over 7 bases. CDR1 is KGHSY and CDR2 is FQNENV in the germline V gene. There are 13 residues in the CDR3. V was clipped by 2 bases and J by 6 bases; unmatched bases: 4. This CDR3 reads CASSQSSGGEQYF. CDR3 DNA: TGTGCCAGCAGCCAAAGTTCAGGGGGCGAGCAGTACTTC.

The chain employs TRBV4-2 and TRBJ2-1, with D perhaps matching TRBD2 (5 bases). The CDR3 spans 17 residues. The V and J ends lost 0 bases and 0 bases respectively, with 12 bases between them. CDR1 and CDR2 (germline): LGHNA, YNFKEQ. CDR3 in DNA: TGTGCCAGCAGCCAAGATCCAGCGGTGCCCTCCTACAATGAGCAGTTCTTC. Translation gives CASSQDPAVPSYNEQFF.